The 9 T cell receptor beta chains in this list originate from one sample, sequenced in a study of OX40 agonist ivuxolimab in advanced cancers. Libraries were prepared by immunoSEQ multiplex PCR; TCRdb keeps only in-frame clonotypes and omits some of them. The table includes 60,000 to 100,000 clones, 80% to 95% detected once. The sequences come from CD4+ or CD8+ T cells sorted from blood, collected in a trial of the OX40 agonist ivuxolimab. The receptors were sampled from an adult with an advanced solid tumor such as melanoma, head and neck, liver or kidney cancer.

This sequence joins TRBV6-5 and TRBJ1-2; D might be TRBD1 (6 bases). The CDR3 is 15 residues long. V was pared by 7 bases and J by 7 bases, with 22 bases between. The germline gives CDR1 MNHEY, CDR2 SVGAGI. The CDR3 nucleotides are TGTGCCAGCAATAGACTTTACGGGGGCGCATCTGGCTACACCTTC. This gives the protein CASNRLYGGASGYTF.

Here the CDR3 DNA reads TGTGCCAGTTTCGGACAGGCCTGGAGCGAGCAGTACTTC. Protein sequence: CASFGQAWSEQYF. This chain connects TRBV6-5 to TRBJ2-7, with TRBD1 matching over 7 bases. The CDR3 extends over 13 amino acids. Germline assignment: CDR1 MNHEY and CDR2 SVGAGI. V lost 9 bases, J lost 6 bases, and 11 bases stayed unmatched.

The chain has TRBV7-2 and TRBJ2-7; weak D call: TRBD2 (5 bases). CDR1 and CDR2 (germline): SGHTA, FQGNSA. V lost 5 bases to trimming and J lost 9 bases, with 11 bases between them. The CDR3 loop spans 11 amino acids. CDR3 DNA: TGTGCCAGCAGCCTGGGCGGAGGGCAGTACTTC. Protein sequence: CASSLGGGQYF.

CDR3 region: CASRPGLANTDTQYF. CDR3 DNA: TGTGCCAGCAGGCCGGGACTAGCGAACACAGATACGCAGTATTTT. The V call is TRBV28, the J call TRBJ2-3; the match to TRBD2 covers 10 bases. CDR3 length: 15 residues. With 6 bases clipped from V and 2 bases from J, the junction kept 5 bases outside the gene matches. Germline CDR1 MDHEN, CDR2 SYDVKM.

This chain joins TRBV27 and TRBJ1-6; D is undetermined. Germline V gives CDR1 MNHEY, CDR2 SMNVEV (reference sequence). V dropped 5 bases and J dropped 10 bases, with 18 bases sitting between them. This CDR3 comprises 15 residues. The DNA of the CDR3 is TGTGCCAGCAGTCCGGGAGTAGGAGTGGGCTCACCCCTCCACTTT. Translating it yields CASSPGVGVGSPLHF.

This clone was detected only a few times. The chain has TRBV19 and TRBJ1-5; 8 positions agree with TRBD1. CDR1 and CDR2 (germline): LNHDA, SQIVND (reference sequence). The length of the CDR3 is 16 residues. Trimming at V came to 7 bases and at J to 7 bases, leaving 15 bases not matched to a gene. CDR3 in amino acids: CASTSRGTGFRQPQHF. The DNA of the CDR3 is TGTGCCAGTACCTCACGTGGGACAGGTTTTCGACAGCCCCAGCATTTT.

CDR3 residues: CAISLAGGEAETQYF. The CDR3 DNA reads TGTGCCATCAGTCTAGCGGGAGGGGAGGCGGAGACCCAGTACTTC. The rearrangement joins TRBV10-3 to TRBJ2-5, with 12 bases that match TRBD2. The CDR3 consists of 15 residues. Germline loops: CDR1 ENHRY, CDR2 SYGVKD. J lost 5 bases, V lost 5 bases, and 6 bases had no gene match.

Note on this clone: The same CDR3 arises from other DNA sequences in this sample as well. This chain links TRBV2 with TRBJ2-1, with a tentative D call TRBD2 (6 bases). CDR1 is SNHLY, CDR2 FYNNEI, per germline. Trimming pared 10 bases from V and 0 bases from J, leaving 25 bases between. The CDR3 covers 18 residues. The CDR3 loop reads CANQDLLARPNSYNEQFF. Here the CDR3 DNA reads TGTGCCAACCAAGACTTGCTAGCGAGACCCAACTCCTACAATGAGCAGTTCTTC.

This clone has just a few counts. The chain is built from TRBV2 and TRBJ1-1, with D perhaps TRBD1 (6 bases). The V and J ends lost 8 bases and 1 base respectively, with 17 bases between them. The germline V gene has CDR1 SNHLY and CDR2 FYNNEI. The CDR3 covers 15 residues. The CDR3 coding sequence is TGTGCCAGCTTTATTCCGGGACAACCGAACACTGAAGCTTTCTTT. It translates to CASFIPGQPNTEAFF.